The 21 T cell receptor beta chains below were found in one sample sequenced in a study of blood T cell repertoires in COVID-19. TCRdb keeps only in-frame clones here, not all; method: immunoSEQ multiplex PCR. The repertoire holds some 260,000 clones, with around 89% as singletons. The sample consisted of PBMCs or T cells enriched from blood (not recorded which). These receptors all come from a man between 40 and 49 years old who had recovered from COVID-19.

In its sample, this clone was seen once. V usage is TRBV5-8 and J usage is TRBJ1-1; possibly TRBD1 for D (6 bases). CDR1 and CDR2 from the germline V gene are SGHTS and YDEGEE. V was trimmed by 2 bases and J by 11 bases, leaving 16 bases between them. The CDR3 spans 13 residues. CDR3 loop: CASSLLTGLMAFF. The CDR3 bases are TGTGCCAGCAGCTTACTAACAGGGTTAATGGCTTTCTTT.

The chain links TRBV19 to TRBJ2-2; TRBD2 agrees at 10 bases. The CDR3 loop spans 20 amino acids. The J segment lost 5 bases and the V segment lost 4 bases, leaving 19 bases of the junction unmatched. Per the germline V gene, CDR1 is LNHDA and CDR2 is SQIVND (reference sequence). The CDR3: CASSRGWLAGVYERTGELFF. CDR3 coding DNA: TGTGCCAGTAGTAGGGGTTGGCTAGCGGGAGTTTACGAACGGACCGGGGAGCTGTTTTTT. Complete variable domain (other parts from reference TRBV19 and TRBJ2-2): DGGITQSPKYLFRKEGQNVTLSCEQNLNHDAMYWYRQDPGQGLRLIYYSQIVNDFQKGDIAEGYSVSREKKESFPLTVTSAQKNPTAFYLCASSRGWLAGVYERTGELFFGEGSRLTVL.

The CDR3 DNA reads TGTGCCAGCAGTTTATATTCGGCGGACAGGGCTCCTGAAGCTTTCTTT. Translation gives CASSLYSADRAPEAFF. V is TRBV28 and J is TRBJ1-1, with 8 positions matching TRBD1. J lost 6 bases, V lost 1 base, and 10 bases had no gene match. This CDR3 is built from 16 residues. Germline V gene data show CDR1 as MDHEN and CDR2 as SYDVKM.

The chain is built from TRBV29-1 and TRBJ2-1, with 12 positions matching TRBD2. J lost 6 bases, V lost 4 bases, and 4 bases had no gene match. Germline V gene sequence: CDR1 SQVTM, CDR2 ANQGSEA. This CDR3 is built from 14 residues. The CDR3 spells CSVGTSGAPNEQFF. The CDR3 nucleotides are TGCAGCGTTGGGACTAGCGGGGCTCCCAATGAGCAGTTCTTC.

The chain joins TRBV28 to TRBJ1-2; D is possibly TRBD1 (6 bases). Trimming removed 3 bases from V and 3 bases from J, with 8 bases in between. Germline V CDR1 and CDR2: MDHEN, SYDVKM. The length of the CDR3 is 13 residues. The DNA of the CDR3 is TGTGCCAGCAGTTTTGACAGGTACTATGGCTACACCTTC. This encodes CASSFDRYYGYTF.

The chain couples TRBV2 to TRBJ1-5; D is possibly TRBD1 (5 bases). Germline V gene data show CDR1 as SNHLY and CDR2 as FYNNEI. Trimming took 1 base from V and 8 from J, leaving 15 bases between them. The CDR3 length is 15 residues. Here the CDR3 reads CASSEVGPGWEPQHF. The CDR3 DNA reads as TGTGCCAGCAGTGAAGTTGGGCCAGGGTGGGAGCCCCAGCATTTT.

This clone was seen only once. The rearrangement uses TRBV4-3 and TRBJ2-7; D is ambiguous. Deletions cut 0 bases from V and 4 bases from J, with 7 bases between. CDR1 is LGHNA and CDR2 is YSLEER in the germline V gene. The CDR3 runs to 13 residues. CDR3 sequence: CASSQEARYEQYF. In DNA, the CDR3 is TGCGCCAGCAGCCAAGAGGCCAGGTACGAGCAGTACTTC.

V usage is TRBV27 and J usage is TRBJ1-2, with unresolved D. The CDR3 is 11 residues long. In germline, CDR1 is MNHEY, CDR2 SMNVEV (reference sequence). The V end was cut by 5 bases, the J end by 2 bases, with 3 bases between. CDR3 bases: TGTGCCAGCAGTCCAAACTATGGCTACACCTTC. It translates to CASSPNYGYTF.

The chain uses TRBV21-1 and TRBJ1-2; TRBD1 reflects the table's D call only, with no check against the DNA. TRBV21-1 is termed a pseudogene. This CDR3 has 15 residues. CDR3 sequence: CASSTQGEANYGYTF. The CDR3, as DNA: TGTGCCAGCAGCACCCAGGGGGAGGCTAACTATGGCTACACCTTC.

This chain connects TRBV3-1 (or the pseudogene TRBV3-2) to TRBJ1-2; D uncertain. The V gene lost 1 base and the J gene lost 8 bases, with 5 bases spanning the gap. This CDR3 comprises 11 residues. The germline gives CDR1 LGHDT, CDR2 YNNKEL (reference sequence). The CDR3 DNA reads as TGTGCCAGCAGCCAAGTCTCCGGCTACACCTTC. It yields the protein CASSQVSGYTF.

The chain couples TRBV3-1 (or the pseudogene TRBV3-2) to TRBJ1-2; TRBD1 matches 7 bases. J lost 9 bases, V lost 1 base, and 8 bases had no gene match. Germline V gene sequence: CDR1 LGHDT, CDR2 YNNKEL (reference sequence). The CDR3 length is 14 residues. The CDR3 DNA reads TGTGCCAGCAGCCAAGGAGTAGGACAGGCGAGCTACACCTTC. It encodes CASSQGVGQASYTF.

V is TRBV19 and J is TRBJ2-5, with 8 positions matching TRBD1. From germline, CDR1 is LNHDA and CDR2 SQIVND (reference sequence). V dropped 7 bases and J dropped 0; count of bases not matched to a gene: 7. The CDR3 length is 15 residues. The CDR3 bases are TGTGCCAGTATATTCCTGACAGGGGACCAAGAGACCCAGTACTTC. This codes for CASIFLTGDQETQYF. The whole variable domain, filled in from reference TRBV19 and TRBJ2-5, reads DGGITQSPKYLFRKEGQNVTLSCEQNLNHDAMYWYRQDPGQGLRLIYYSQIVNDFQKGDIAEGYSVSREKKESFPLTVTSAQKNPTAFYLCASIFLTGDQETQYFGPGTRLLVL.

This clone came up once. The V and J genes are TRBV25-1 and TRBJ2-7, with 7 positions matching TRBD2. J was trimmed by 3 bases and V by 5 bases; bases with no gene match: 10. Germline CDR1 is MGHDK and CDR2 is SYGVNS. The length of the CDR3 is 15 residues. The CDR3 region has the DNA TGTGCCAGCAGTCCACGGGGGGTGGGGAACTACGAGCAGTACTTC. Amino acid sequence: CASSPRGVGNYEQYF.

V is TRBV3-1 (or the pseudogene TRBV3-2) and J is TRBJ1-1; D unclear. Germline V lookup: CDR1 LGHDT, CDR2 YNNKEL (reference sequence). CDR3 size: 13 residues. The V and J ends lost 0 bases and 7 bases respectively, with 9 bases between them. The chain's CDR3 is CASSQDPRIEAFF. The CDR3 DNA follows: TGTGCCAGCAGCCAAGATCCCAGGATTGAAGCTTTCTTT.

V and J are TRBV11-3 and TRBJ2-7, with D tentatively TRBD2 (5 bases). Germline V CDR1 and CDR2: SGHNT, YENEEA. CDR3 length equals 13 residues. V was cut by 1 base and J by 7 bases, with 11 bases left in between. The CDR3 reads CASSLGTASEQYF. The DNA of the CDR3 is TGTGCCAGCAGCTTAGGGACTGCGAGTGAGCAGTACTTC.

This clone was observed a few times. The gene calls are TRBV10-2 and TRBJ2-7, with TRBD1 matching 7 bases. Per germline, CDR1 WSHSY and CDR2 SAAADI. After removal of 6 bases from V and 2 bases from J, the junction contained 7 bases not matched to a gene. The CDR3 contains 14 residues. The CDR3 nucleotides are TGCGCCAGCAGGAACCAGCAGGGGGCCTACGAGCAGTACTTC. Amino acid sequence: CASRNQQGAYEQYF.

This clone has a handful of counts. The chain joins TRBV4-2 to TRBJ2-3; maybe TRBD1 (6 bases). In germline, CDR1 is LGHNA, CDR2 YNFKEQ. This CDR3 spans 15 amino acids. V lost 0 bases to trimming and J lost 2 bases, with 9 bases between them. The CDR3: CASSQEWGPTDTQYF. In nucleotides, the CDR3 is TGTGCCAGCAGCCAAGAATGGGGGCCCACAGATACGCAGTATTTT.

The chain couples TRBV7-7 to TRBJ2-1; 9 nucleotides match TRBD2. J was trimmed by 6 bases and V by 5 bases; bases with no gene match: 5. Germline V gives CDR1 SSHAT, CDR2 FNYEAQ (reference sequence). The CDR3 has 14 amino acids. CDR3 nucleotide sequence: TGTGCCAGCAGCCCCTGGACTAGCGCCAATGAGCAGTTCTTC. Amino acids: CASSPWTSANEQFF.

The V call is TRBV15, the J call TRBJ1-3; 9 bases agree with TRBD1. The CDR3 sequence is 17 residues long. V lost 5 bases to trimming and J lost 4 bases; unmatched junction nucleotides: 12. Germline V CDR1 and CDR2: LNHNV, YYDKDF (reference sequence). In nucleotides, the CDR3 is TGTGCCACCAGCCGTATCCGGACAGGGGTGGCAGGAAACACCATATATTTT. It translates to CATSRIRTGVAGNTIYF. The complete variable domain, with remaining parts taken from reference TRBV15 and TRBJ1-3, reads DAMVIQNPRYQVTQFGKPVTLSCSQTLNHNVMYWYQQKSSQAPKLLFHYYDKDFNNEADTPDNFQSRRPNTSFCFLDIRSPGLGDTAMYLCATSRIRTGVAGNTIYFGEGSWLTVV.

This clone was found once. This sequence joins TRBV6-5 and TRBJ1-5, with a possible D match to TRBD1 (6 bases). Germline CDR1 reads MNHEY; CDR2 reads SVGAGI. Trimming left V 7 bases short and J 0 bases short, with 10 bases between. This CDR3 contains 14 residues. CDR3 loop: CASTRGHSNQPQHF. The CDR3 DNA reads as TGTGCCAGCACCCGGGGACATAGCAATCAGCCCCAGCATTTT.

CDR3 protein: CASSPLGAASTDTQYF. Written as DNA, the CDR3 is TGTGCCAGCTCACCATTAGGAGCGGCTAGCACAGATACGCAGTATTTT. This sequence joins TRBV18 and TRBJ2-3, with a possible D match to TRBD2 (5 bases). The length of the CDR3 is 16 residues. V lost 2 bases and J lost 0, with 12 bases in between. From germline, CDR1 is KGHSH and CDR2 LQKENI.